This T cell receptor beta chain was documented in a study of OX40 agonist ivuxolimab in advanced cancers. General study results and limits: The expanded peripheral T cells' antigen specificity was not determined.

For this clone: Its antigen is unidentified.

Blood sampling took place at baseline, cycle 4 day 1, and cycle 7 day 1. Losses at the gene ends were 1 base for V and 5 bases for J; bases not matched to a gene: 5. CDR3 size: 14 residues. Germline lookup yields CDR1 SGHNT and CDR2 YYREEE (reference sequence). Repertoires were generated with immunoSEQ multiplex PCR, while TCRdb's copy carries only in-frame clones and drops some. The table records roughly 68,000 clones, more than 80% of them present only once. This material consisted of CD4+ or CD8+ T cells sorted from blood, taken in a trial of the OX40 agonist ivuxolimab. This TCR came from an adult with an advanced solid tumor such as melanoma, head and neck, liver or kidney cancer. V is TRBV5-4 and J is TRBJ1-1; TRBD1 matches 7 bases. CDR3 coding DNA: TGTGCCAGCAGCTTGTCAGGGGGACTAACTGAAGCTTTCTTT. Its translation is CASSLSGGLTEAFF.